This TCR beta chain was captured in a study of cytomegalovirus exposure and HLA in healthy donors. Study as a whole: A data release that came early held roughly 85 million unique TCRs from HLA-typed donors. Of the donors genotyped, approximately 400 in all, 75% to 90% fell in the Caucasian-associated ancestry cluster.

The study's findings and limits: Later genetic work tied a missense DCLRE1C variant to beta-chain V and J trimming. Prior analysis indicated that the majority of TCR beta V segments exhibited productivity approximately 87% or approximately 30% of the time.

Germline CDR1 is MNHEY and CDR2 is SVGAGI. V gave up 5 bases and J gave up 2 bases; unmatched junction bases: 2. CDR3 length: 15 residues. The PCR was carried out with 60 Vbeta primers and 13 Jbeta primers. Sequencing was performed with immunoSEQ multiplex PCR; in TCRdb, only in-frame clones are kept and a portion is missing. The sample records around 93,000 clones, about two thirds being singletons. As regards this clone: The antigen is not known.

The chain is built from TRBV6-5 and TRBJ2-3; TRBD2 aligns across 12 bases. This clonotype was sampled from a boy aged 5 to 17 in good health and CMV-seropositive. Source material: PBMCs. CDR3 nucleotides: TGTGCCAGCAGTAGACTAGCGGGAGACACAGATACGCAGTATTTT. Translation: CASSRLAGDTDTQYF.